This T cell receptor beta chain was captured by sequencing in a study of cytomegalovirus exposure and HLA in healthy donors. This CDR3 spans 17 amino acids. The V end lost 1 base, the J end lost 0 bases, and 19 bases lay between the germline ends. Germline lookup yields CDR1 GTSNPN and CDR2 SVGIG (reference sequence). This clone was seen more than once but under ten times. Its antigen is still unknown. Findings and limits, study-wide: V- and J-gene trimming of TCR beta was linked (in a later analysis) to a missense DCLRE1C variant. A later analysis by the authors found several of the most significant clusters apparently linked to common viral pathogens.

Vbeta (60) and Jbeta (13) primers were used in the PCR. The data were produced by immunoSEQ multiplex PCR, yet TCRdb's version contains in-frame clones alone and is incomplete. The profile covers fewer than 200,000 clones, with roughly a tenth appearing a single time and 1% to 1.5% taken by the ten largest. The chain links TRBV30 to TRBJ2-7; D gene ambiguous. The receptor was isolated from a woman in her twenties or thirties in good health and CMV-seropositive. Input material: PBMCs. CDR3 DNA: TGTGCCTGGAGTGATATTAGCCTTCAACTGCGCTCCTACGAGCAGTACTTC. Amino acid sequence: CAWSDISLQLRSYEQYF.